The 11 T cell receptor beta chains in this list originate from one sample, sequenced in a study of T cells after yellow fever vaccination. TCRdb re-derived calls from the 5' RACE reads in MiXCR, one entry per CDR3 protein. This sample has about 120,000 distinct CDR3 sequences, with 7.2% found just once. The source material was CD4+ T cells sorted from PBMCs, sampled about 41 days after the first yellow fever vaccination. The source of these receptors is a man aged 18 to 29 who received the YFV17D yellow fever vaccine.

This rearrangement joins TRBV20-1 to TRBJ2-5; 11 bases align to TRBD2. This CDR3 comprises 15 residues. Trimming cost V 6 bases and J 3 bases; bases outside gene matches: 9. Germline values: CDR1 DFQATT, CDR2 SNEGSKA (reference sequence). The CDR3 DNA is TGCAGTGCAATTAGCGGGGGGGCAGGGGAAGAGACCCAGTACTTC. This translates into CSAISGGAGEETQYF.

This clonotype was detected ten times or more. This chain links TRBV11-1 with TRBJ2-1; no firm D call. The germline V gene encodes CDR1 SGHAT and CDR2 FQDESV (reference sequence). The CDR3 totals 14 residues. V lost 1 base and J lost 0, with 4 bases in between. The CDR3 DNA follows: TGTGCCAGCAGCTTAGAGAGCTCCTACAATGAGCAGTTCTTC. This encodes CASSLESSYNEQFF.

There are many counts of this clonotype. The rearrangement links TRBV7-2 to TRBJ1-1, with D tentatively TRBD1 (6 bases). The CDR3 spans 15 residues. With 5 bases removed from V and 4 bases from J, the gap between germline ends came to 17 bases. The germline V gene encodes CDR1 SGHTA and CDR2 FQGNSA. The CDR3 nucleotides read TGTGCCAGCAGCCCTGGCCCCAGGGGCGGCACTGAAGCTTTCTTT. Its translation is CASSPGPRGGTEAFF.

The V call is TRBV30, the J call TRBJ1-3; no clear D. The length of the CDR3 is 14 residues. Trimming removed 2 bases from V and 0 bases from J, with 8 bases in between. CDR1 is GTSNPN, CDR2 SVGIG, per germline (reference sequence). The CDR3 loop reads CAWSNTYSGNTIYF. DNA of the CDR3: TGTGCCTGGAGTAATACTTACTCTGGAAACACCATATATTTT.

This clonotype was seen ten or more times. The V and J genes are TRBV5-4 and TRBJ2-1; D gene ambiguous. The CDR3 is 15 amino acids. Germline V gene data show CDR1 as SGHNT and CDR2 as YYREEE (reference sequence). V lost 3 bases, J lost 1 base, and 11 bases lay in between. This chain's CDR3 is CASSSRLESYNEQFF. The CDR3 DNA sequence: TGTGCCAGCAGCTCCCGGTTAGAGTCCTACAATGAGCAGTTCTTC.

This clonotype was picked up many times. The V gene is TRBV7-9, the J gene TRBJ1-1, with TRBD1 as a possible D gene (5 bases). The CDR3 contains 15 residues. CDR1 and CDR2 (germline): SEHNR, FQNEAQ (reference sequence). V was pared by 5 bases and J by 2 bases, with 15 bases between. CDR3 coding DNA: TGTGCCAGCAGCCTAGGGGTAGGAGGAAACACTGAAGCTTTCTTT. Its translation is CASSLGVGGNTEAFF.

The table lists this clonotype with many counts. The gene calls are TRBV3-1 and TRBJ2-3; no clear D gene. V lost 2 bases, J lost 0 bases, and 9 bases lay in between. CDR3 length equals 15 residues. CDR1 is LGHDT and CDR2 is YNNKEL in the germline V gene (reference sequence). In nucleotides, the CDR3 is TGTGCCAGCAGCCAACCCTACACTAGCACAGATACGCAGTATTTT. Its protein product is CASSQPYTSTDTQYF.

The genes are TRBV5-6 and TRBJ2-2; possible D gene TRBD2, 5 bases. The CDR3 sequence is 16 residues long. Germline loops: CDR1 SGHDT, CDR2 YYEEEE. V dropped 1 base and J dropped 4 bases, with 14 bases sitting between them. The CDR3 DNA follows: TGTGCCAGCAGCTTGTTGGGCCCTCGGGGCACCGGGGAGCTGTTTTTT. Its protein product is CASSLLGPRGTGELFF.

This clonotype showed up many times. This rearrangement joins TRBV11-2 to TRBJ2-3; possible D gene TRBD1, 6 bases. This CDR3 comprises 15 residues. V lost 4 bases and J lost 3, with 14 bases in between. Germline CDR1 SGHAT, CDR2 FQNNGV. The CDR3 loop is CASSSTPDRTDTQYF. The CDR3 nucleotides are TGTGCCAGCAGCTCTACCCCAGACAGGACAGATACGCAGTATTTT.

The rearrangement uses TRBV5-4 and TRBJ2-5; D gene uncertain. Per germline, CDR1 SGHNT and CDR2 YYREEE (reference sequence). V was cut by 3 bases and J by 5 bases, with 11 bases left in between. The CDR3 totals 13 residues. The CDR3 is CASSSLGWETQYF. CDR3 sequence (DNA): TGTGCCAGCAGCTCATTAGGGTGGGAGACCCAGTACTTC.

In its sample, this clonotype was seen many times. The rearrangement links TRBV6-5 to TRBJ1-3; possible D gene TRBD1, 6 bases. The CDR3 runs to 14 residues. Germline-derived CDR1 and CDR2 are MNHEY and SVGAGI. The germline V and J ends were trimmed by 6 bases and 3 bases, with 12 bases remaining between them. CDR3 nucleotide sequence: TGTGCCAGCAGGACAGGTTATATTGGAAACACCATATATTTT. Its protein is CASRTGYIGNTIYF.